The rows below give T cell receptor beta chains drawn from one sample of a study of OX40 agonist ivuxolimab in advanced cancers. The repertoire was sequenced with immunoSEQ multiplex PCR; TCRdb's copy has only in-frame clones and lacks some. Counted here are about 18,000 clones, around 69% occurring once; the ten biggest clones make up approximately 19%. Source: CD4+ or CD8+ T cells sorted from blood, taken in a trial of the OX40 agonist ivuxolimab. Receptors were obtained from an adult with an advanced solid tumor such as melanoma, head and neck, liver or kidney cancer. The conserved cysteine and the conserved F or W are not part of the CDR3 here. D genes are given only for firm matches. Clone sizes are given selectively: once, few, many, or a class where the clone is expanded.

clone_size	v_call	j_call	d_call	cdr3_aa
NA	TRBV6-5	TRBJ2-1	NA	ASSPALAQGHEQF
NA	TRBV7-9	TRBJ2-5	NA	ASSKNPPQETQY
NA	TRBV4-1	TRBJ2-3	TRBD1	ASSKGQGGADTQY
NA	TRBV28	TRBJ2-1	TRBD2	ASSPPSGRSNEQF
NA	TRBV9	TRBJ1-5	NA	ASSVGLNQPQH
NA	TRBV7-3	TRBJ2-7	NA	ASSLRDTSYEQY
NA	TRBV19	TRBJ2-7	NA	ASSTPGAYEQY
NA	TRBV7-6	TRBJ2-7	TRBD1	ASSLGTGDEQY
NA	TRBV13	TRBJ1-1	NA	ASSSPGTITEAF
NA	TRBV11-2	TRBJ1-4	NA	ASSNRGARVEKLF
NA	TRBV30	TRBJ2-3	TRBD2	AWSGLAGGSTDTQY
NA	TRBV10-3	TRBJ1-1	NA	AISESSGAEAF
few	TRBV5-1	TRBJ2-1	NA	ASRPGHYNEQF
NA	TRBV28	TRBJ1-2	TRBD1	ASSLGDRVDGYT
NA	TRBV11-2	TRBJ2-7	NA	ASSLGLGNEQY
NA	TRBV10-3	TRBJ1-5	TRBD1	AVKGQGPNQPQH
few	TRBV10-3	TRBJ1-2	NA	AISEKGVPWYGYT
NA	TRBV6-5	TRBJ2-7	NA	ARAGLETYEQY
NA	TRBV10-2	TRBJ2-7	TRBD2	ASSTGTSFNEQY
few	TRBV2	TRBJ2-1	TRBD2	ASTGGPSSYNEQF
NA	TRBV10-3	TRBJ2-3	NA	AISETQALDTQY
NA	TRBV28	TRBJ2-2	TRBD2	AGGGNGELF
NA	TRBV27	TRBJ2-7	TRBD2	ASSPTAGLAAFLAAQEQY
NA	TRBV11-3	TRBJ2-3	TRBD2	ASSSSGVSTDTQY
medium-sized	TRBV28	TRBJ1-1	NA	ASSLRGPNTEAF
NA	TRBV18	TRBJ2-7	TRBD1	ASSPPGTGVYEQY
NA	TRBV5-8	TRBJ2-7	NA	ASSHALDYEQY
NA	TRBV6-6	TRBJ2-2	NA	ASIRTVNTGELF
NA	TRBV10-1	TRBJ2-2	NA	ASSENRLNTGELF
NA	TRBV7-2	TRBJ2-1	NA	ASSPLWEQF
NA	TRBV28	TRBJ2-3	TRBD2	ASSSLFGTSGDWATDTQY
few	TRBV27	TRBJ2-1	TRBD2	ASSSPGRVTYNEQF
medium-sized	TRBV9	TRBJ1-1	NA	ASSPGHLNTEAF
few	TRBV11-2	TRBJ2-3	TRBD2	ASSLDGGRLNTQY
NA	TRBV10-3	TRBJ2-3	TRBD2	AISEEQAGGSTDTQY
NA	TRBV4-1	TRBJ2-3	NA	ASHEGDTQY
NA	TRBV7-9	TRBJ1-4	TRBD1	ASSSNRGVLF
NA	TRBV6-6	TRBJ1-3	NA	ASSYGGYDTIY
NA	TRBV6-1	TRBJ2-2	NA	ASSPTRAGELF
NA	TRBV25-1	TRBJ1-1	TRBD1	ASSPSGQGNTEAF